The 25 T cell receptor beta chains listed next were all sequenced from one sample in a study of blood T cell repertoires in COVID-19. Some clones are missing from TCRdb's copy, which holds only in-frame ones; the method was immunoSEQ multiplex PCR. The profile shows approximately 190,000 clones, 84% of them singletons. Sequenced input: peripheral blood. These receptors were taken from a man aged 25-45 years with active or convalescent COVID-19.

This sequence joins TRBV6-5 and TRBJ2-1, with TRBD1 matching 10 bases. The CDR3 runs 16 residues. J gave up 6 bases and V 4 bases, and 9 bases lay outside the gene matches. Germline CDR1 MNHEY, CDR2 SVGAGI. In DNA form, the CDR3 reads TGTGCCAGCAGTTTCCCGACAGGGGGCCCACGCAATGAGCAGTTCTTC. Protein: CASSFPTGGPRNEQFF.

V and J are TRBV28 and TRBJ2-7, with a possible D match to TRBD1 (6 bases). V shed 2 bases and J shed 2 bases, with 22 bases lying between them. CDR1 and CDR2 from the germline V gene are MDHEN and SYDVKM. The CDR3 loop spans 18 amino acids. CDR3 DNA sequence: TGTGCCAGCAGTTTAACGGACAGAAGTGGAGTCTTTACCTACGAGCAGTACGTC. Amino acids: CASSLTDRSGVFTYEQYV.

This chain uses TRBV6-5 with TRBJ1-1; tentatively, D is TRBD1 (6 bases). Germline V gene lookup returns CDR1 MNHEY and CDR2 SVGAGI. Trimming left V 2 bases short and J 9 bases short, with 7 bases between. The CDR3 is 11 residues long. CDR3 in DNA: TGTGCCAGCAGTTACCGGGACAAAGCTTTCTTT. Protein sequence: CASSYRDKAFF.

This chain joins TRBV30 and TRBJ1-2; D is perhaps TRBD1 (6 bases). V was trimmed by 0 bases and J by 6 bases, leaving 11 bases between them. In germline, CDR1 is GTSNPN, CDR2 SVGIG (reference sequence). CDR3 size: 13 residues. CDR3 in amino acids: CAWSVGGLDGYTF. The CDR3 DNA reads as TGTGCCTGGAGTGTAGGGGGACTAGATGGCTACACCTTC.

The chain carries TRBV3-1 (or the pseudogene TRBV3-2) and TRBJ1-2; 8 bases line up with TRBD1. The J segment lost 2 bases and the V segment lost 1 base, leaving 3 bases of the junction unmatched. The CDR3 totals 15 residues. The germline gives CDR1 LGHDT, CDR2 YNNKEL (reference sequence). The CDR3 bases are TGTGCCAGCAGCCAAGGCTGGGACAGGAACTATGGCTACACCTTC. Translating it yields CASSQGWDRNYGYTF.

V is TRBV9 and J is TRBJ2-2, with D maybe TRBD2 (5 bases). Between the trimmed V and J ends, which lost 0 bases and 2 bases, there was a span of 11 bases. CDR3 length: 16 amino acids. The germline V gene has CDR1 SGDLS and CDR2 YYNGEE. The CDR3 loop is CASSVVGLANTGELFF. The CDR3 DNA follows: TGTGCCAGCAGCGTAGTTGGACTGGCTAACACCGGGGAGCTGTTTTTT.

The chain employs TRBV15 and TRBJ2-1; TRBD2 agrees at 8 bases. With V trimmed by 0 bases and J by 9 bases, 7 bases remained unmatched. The germline V gene has CDR1 LNHNV and CDR2 YYDKDF (reference sequence). CDR3 length: 15 residues. CDR3 in DNA: TGTGCCACCAGCAGAGACGGGGCGGGGGGTCGTGAGCAGTTCTTC. Protein sequence: CATSRDGAGGREQFF.

This sequence joins TRBV18 and TRBJ1-1, with 7 bases lining up with TRBD1. With 6 bases clipped from V and 10 bases from J, the junction kept 8 bases outside the gene matches. CDR1 and CDR2 (germline): KGHSH, LQKENI. The CDR3 runs to 12 residues. CDR3 in amino acids: CASSQDRELAFF. The CDR3 DNA reads TGTGCCAGCTCCCAAGACAGGGAACTAGCTTTCTTT.

V gene TRBV11-2 combines with J gene TRBJ1-6; D remains ambiguous. The CDR3 covers 14 residues. V lost 2 bases and J 5 bases, leaving 7 bases between the germline ends. Looked up from germline, CDR1 is SGHAT and CDR2 is FQNNGV. This CDR3 is CASSLYRNNSPLHF. The CDR3 coding sequence is TGTGCCAGCAGCTTATACAGAAATAATTCACCCCTCCACTTT.

This chain joins TRBV19 and TRBJ2-1, with 8 bases fitting TRBD2. Germline V gene data show CDR1 as LNHDA and CDR2 as SQIVND (reference sequence). The CDR3 is made up of 16 amino acids. V was clipped by 3 bases and J by 4 bases; unmatched bases: 8. This CDR3 reads CASSIPGTRGYNEQFF. The CDR3 DNA sequence: TGTGCCAGTAGTATCCCCGGGACTAGGGGATACAATGAGCAGTTCTTC.

The chain carries TRBV6-2 or TRBV6-3 and TRBJ1-2; 7 bases agree with TRBD1. This CDR3 is built from 17 residues. Trimming at V came to 5 bases and at J to 1 base, leaving 13 bases not matched to a gene. Germline CDR1 MNHEY, CDR2 SVGEGT. The CDR3 reads CASSASLDRRGNYGYTF. The CDR3 coding sequence is TGTGCCAGCAGTGCTTCTCTGGACAGGAGAGGTAACTATGGCTACACCTTC.

The sample holds many counts of this clone. The CDR3 region is CASSVGALSQETQYF. For the CDR3, the DNA is TGTGCCAGCAGCGTAGGGGCCCTTAGCCAAGAGACCCAGTACTTC. The rearrangement uses TRBV9 and TRBJ2-5; D is unresolved. Trimming took off 0 bases at V and 1 base at J, with 10 bases between the two ends. The CDR3 totals 15 residues. The V gene's germline CDR1 is SGDLS and CDR2 YYNGEE. The whole variable domain, filled in from reference TRBV9 and TRBJ2-5, reads DSGVTQTPKHLITATGQRVTLRCSPRSGDLSVYWYQQSLDQGLQFLIQYYNGEERAKGNILERFSAQQFPDLHSELNLSSLELGDSALYFCASSVGALSQETQYFGPGTRLLVL.

A remark on this clone: This sample includes further DNA sequences coding for the same CDR3. The chain has TRBV19 and TRBJ2-3, with TRBD2 matching 9 bases. The CDR3 loop spans 15 amino acids. Germline lookup yields CDR1 LNHDA and CDR2 SQIVND (reference sequence). After removal of 3 bases from V and 4 bases from J, the junction contained 5 bases not matched to a gene. The CDR3 bases are TGTGCCAGTAGTATTCGAGCGGGGGGCGCAGATACGCAGTATTTT. This sequence encodes CASSIRAGGADTQYF.

The chain uses TRBV18 and TRBJ1-1; TRBD1 might be the D (5 bases). CDR1 is KGHSH, CDR2 LQKENI, per germline. The CDR3 sequence is 15 residues long. V was shortened by 3 bases and J by 3 bases, with 14 bases between the two germline ends. The CDR3 reads CASSPSGMDYTEAFF. CDR3 DNA: TGTGCCAGCTCACCCTCAGGGATGGATTACACTGAAGCTTTCTTT.

Note on this clone: Sequence at one end of the junction differs from germline and may be a read error. This chain uses TRBV7-7 with TRBJ2-5; D is uncertain. CDR1 SSHAT and CDR2 FNYEAQ come from the germline V gene (reference sequence). The CDR3 is made up of 13 amino acids. CDR3: CASSLTQRETQYF. CDR3 DNA sequence: TGTGCTAGCAGCTTAACACAACGAGAGACCCAGTACTTC.

This chain joins TRBV18 and TRBJ2-3; D not certain. Trimming cost V 5 bases and J 4 bases, with 13 bases left between them. CDR1 is KGHSH and CDR2 is LQKENI in the germline V gene. The CDR3 runs 14 residues. CDR3 sequence (DNA): TGTGCCAGCTCATATAACCGAGGCGCAGATACGCAGTATTTT. It codes for CASSYNRGADTQYF.

The rearrangement links TRBV4-1 to TRBJ1-1; D is unclear. CDR1 is MGHRA, CDR2 YSYEKL, per germline. The CDR3 length is 13 residues. V was trimmed by 3 bases and J by 2 bases, leaving 7 bases between them. The CDR3 region is CASSHQANTEAFF. The CDR3 coding sequence is TGCGCCAGCAGCCATCAGGCTAACACTGAAGCTTTCTTT.

V usage is TRBV5-1 and J usage is TRBJ1-6, with TRBD1 as a possible D gene (6 bases). The V gene lost 4 bases and the J gene lost 9 bases, with 17 bases spanning the gap. The CDR3 is 15 residues long. CDR1 is SGHRS, CDR2 YFSETQ, per germline. The chain's CDR3 is CASSRSRTELSPLHF. CDR3 in DNA: TGCGCCAGCAGCCGCAGCCGGACAGAGCTTTCACCCCTCCACTTT.

The chain combines TRBV9 with TRBJ1-1; maybe TRBD1 (6 bases). This CDR3 contains 13 residues. Germline V CDR1 and CDR2: SGDLS, YYNGEE. V was shortened by 3 bases and J by 2 bases, with 8 bases between the two germline ends. As DNA, the CDR3 is TGTGCCAGCAGCGGGACAGCTAACACTGAAGCTTTCTTT. It codes for CASSGTANTEAFF.

This clone was detected only once. The V gene is TRBV5-4, the J gene TRBJ2-1; D perhaps matches TRBD2 (6 bases). Germline CDR1 and CDR2: SGHNT and YYREEE (reference sequence). The CDR3 sequence is 12 residues long. V dropped 6 bases and J dropped 9 bases, with 13 bases sitting between them. The CDR3 is CASTVEGIEQFF. CDR3 in DNA: TGTGCCAGCACGGTGGAGGGGATTGAGCAGTTCTTC. Full variable domain (missing parts from reference TRBV5-4 and TRBJ2-1): ETGVTQSPTHLIKTRGQQVTLRCSSQSGHNTVSWYQQALGQGPQFIFQYYREEENGRGNFPPRFSGLQFPNYSSELNVNALELDDSALYLCASTVEGIEQFFGPGTRLTVL.

The CDR3 sequence is CASTTPLAGTKETQYF. The CDR3 DNA follows: TGTGCCAGCACCACCCCCTTGGCTGGGACTAAAGAGACCCAGTACTTC. This rearrangement joins TRBV28 to TRBJ2-5; the match to TRBD2 covers 7 bases. CDR3 length: 16 residues. The junction had 14 bases not matched to a gene; V was cut back by 7 bases and J by 3 bases. The germline V gene has CDR1 MDHEN and CDR2 SYDVKM.

The chain has TRBV5-1 and TRBJ1-3; 8 bases match TRBD1. J was trimmed by 4 bases and V by 4 bases; bases with no gene match: 10. The CDR3 is made up of 16 amino acids. Germline lookup yields CDR1 SGHRS and CDR2 YFSETQ. The CDR3 DNA reads TGCGCCAGCAGCCCCGGAGGACAGGGTGCGGGAAACACCATATATTTT. This sequence encodes CASSPGGQGAGNTIYF.

V gene TRBV10-3 combines with J gene TRBJ2-3; D not resolved. Germline loops: CDR1 ENHRY, CDR2 SYGVKD. V was pared by 0 bases and J by 4 bases, with 8 bases between. The CDR3 totals 14 residues. Written as DNA, the CDR3 is TGTGCCATCAGTGAGTCGAGAGAGTCAGATACGCAGTATTTT. Translating gives CAISESRESDTQYF.

DNA of the CDR3: TGTGCCAGCAGCTCACTAGCGGGAGGGTTTAGCTATGAGCAGTTCTTC. Protein sequence: CASSSLAGGFSYEQFF. The chain recombines TRBV11-3 with TRBJ2-1; 13 positions match TRBD2. CDR3 size: 16 residues. The J segment lost 8 bases and the V segment lost 4 bases, leaving 8 bases of the junction unmatched. Germline CDR1 and CDR2: SGHNT and YENEEA.

V usage is TRBV2 and J usage is TRBJ2-7; 10 positions match TRBD2. The CDR3 extends over 15 amino acids. The V segment lost 3 bases and the J segment 3 bases; nucleotides outside the gene matches: 5. Per the germline V gene, CDR1 is SNHLY and CDR2 is FYNNEI. The CDR3 reads CASSESGRAFYEQYF. The CDR3 DNA reads as TGTGCCAGCAGTGAGAGCGGGAGGGCCTTCTACGAGCAGTACTTC. The full variable domain, its missing parts supplied by reference TRBV2 and TRBJ2-7, is EPEVTQTPSHQVTQMGQEVILRCVPISNHLYFYWYRQILGQKVEFLVSFYNNEISEKSEIFDDQFSVERPDGSNFTLKIRSTKLEDSAMYFCASSESGRAFYEQYFGPGTRLTVT.